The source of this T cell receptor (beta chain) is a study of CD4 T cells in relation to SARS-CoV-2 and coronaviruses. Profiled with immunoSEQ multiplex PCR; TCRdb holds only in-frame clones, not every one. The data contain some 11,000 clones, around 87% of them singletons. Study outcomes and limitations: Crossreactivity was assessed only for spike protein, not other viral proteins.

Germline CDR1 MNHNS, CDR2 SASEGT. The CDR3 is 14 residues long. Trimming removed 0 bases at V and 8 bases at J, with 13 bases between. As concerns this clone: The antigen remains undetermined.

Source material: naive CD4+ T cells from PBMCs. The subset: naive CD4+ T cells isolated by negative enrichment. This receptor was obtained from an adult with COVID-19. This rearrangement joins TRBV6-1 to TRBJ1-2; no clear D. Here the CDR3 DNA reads TGTGCCAGCAGTGAAGCGCCGGTCCCCGAGGGCTACACCTTC. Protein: CASSEAPVPEGYTF.